Each of the 24 T cell receptor beta chains below was sequenced from the same sample in a study of cytomegalovirus exposure and HLA in healthy donors. PCR amplification relied on 60 Vbeta primers (plus 13 Jbeta primers). Generated by immunoSEQ multiplex PCR, the TCRdb table keeps only in-frame clones and is missing some. Among 150,000 or so clones, approximately 74% were seen once, and the ten largest hold approximately 2.3%. The source material was PBMCs. The receptors here all came from a man aged 25-40 years in good health and CMV-seronegative.

This chain connects TRBV2 to TRBJ1-1; D gene uncertain. The CDR3 extends over 12 amino acids. Germline-derived CDR1 and CDR2 are SNHLY and FYNNEI. The germline V and J ends were trimmed by 6 bases and 1 base, with 6 bases remaining between them. Written as DNA, the CDR3 is TGTGCCAGCAGGAGGCAGAACACTGAAGCTTTCTTT. Protein product: CASRRQNTEAFF.

The chain joins TRBV5-1 to TRBJ2-1; D call uncertain. Deletions cut 0 bases from V and 8 bases from J, with 12 bases between. This CDR3 is built from 14 residues. Germline V gene data show CDR1 as SGHRS and CDR2 as YFSETQ. CDR3 in DNA: TGCGCCAGCAGCTTGGCCCGCCTATTCGATGAGCAGTTCTTC. Amino acid sequence: CASSLARLFDEQFF.

The chain carries TRBV5-6 and TRBJ1-6; 8 positions match TRBD1. Germline V gives CDR1 SGHDT, CDR2 YYEEEE. J gave up 9 bases and V 1 base, and 15 bases lay outside the gene matches. This CDR3 has 18 amino acids. CDR3 sequence reads: CASSLLTGQVSRVSPLHF. The CDR3 DNA sequence: TGTGCCAGCAGCTTGCTTACGGGACAGGTATCTCGCGTTTCACCCCTCCACTTT.

The rearrangement links TRBV28 to TRBJ1-1; D is perhaps TRBD1 (5 bases). Germline V gives CDR1 MDHEN, CDR2 SYDVKM. The ends were cut back, 5 bases at V and 2 bases at J, with 15 bases in the middle. This CDR3 contains 15 residues. Here the CDR3 reads CASSPNPQDNTEAFF. CDR3 sequence (DNA): TGTGCCAGCAGTCCCAACCCACAGGATAACACTGAAGCTTTCTTT.

The chain has TRBV19 and TRBJ2-1, with 8 nucleotides matching TRBD1. Germline V CDR1 and CDR2: LNHDA, SQIVND (reference sequence). The CDR3 totals 16 residues. The trim removed 9 bases at V and 0 bases at J, leaving 10 bases unmatched. This chain's CDR3 is CASGQGIGHSYNEQFF. DNA for the CDR3: TGTGCCAGCGGACAGGGAATTGGGCACTCCTACAATGAGCAGTTCTTC.

The chain is built from TRBV2 and TRBJ1-2; D is unresolved. The V gene lost 4 bases and the J gene lost 6 bases, with 15 bases spanning the gap. This CDR3 is 14 amino acids long. Germline assignment: CDR1 SNHLY and CDR2 FYNNEI. CDR3 protein: CASSGGMGFHGYTF. Here the CDR3 DNA reads TGTGCCAGCAGTGGAGGGATGGGTTTCCATGGCTACACCTTC.

The chain couples TRBV9 to TRBJ2-3, with 10 bases that match TRBD2. The CDR3 has 15 residues. The germline V gene has CDR1 SGDLS and CDR2 YYNGEE. The junction had 1 base not matched to a gene; V was cut back by 2 bases and J by 1 base. The CDR3 sequence: CASSVLAGGTDTQYF. The CDR3 nucleotides read TGTGCCAGCAGCGTGCTAGCGGGGGGCACAGATACGCAGTATTTT.

This clone was recorded only once. The chain couples TRBV4-1 to TRBJ2-7; weak D call: TRBD1 (5 bases). CDR1 is MGHRA and CDR2 is YSYEKL in the germline V gene. CDR3 length equals 15 residues. Trimming shortened V by 0 bases and J by 1 base, and 10 bases separated the two germline ends. CDR3 residues: CASSQEASGSYEQYF. The CDR3 nucleotides are TGCGCCAGCAGCCAAGAAGCATCAGGGTCCTACGAGCAGTACTTC.

The rearrangement joins TRBV4-3 to TRBJ1-6; D gene unclear. This CDR3 is built from 14 residues. V was clipped by 4 bases and J by 10 bases, with 14 bases between them. From germline, CDR1 is LGHNA and CDR2 YSLEER. The CDR3: CASSLAPGESPLHF. The CDR3 DNA reads TGCGCCAGCAGCCTAGCTCCGGGAGAATCACCCCTCCACTTT.

The gene calls are TRBV28 and TRBJ1-1; 7 positions agree with TRBD1. The junction had 3 bases not matched to a gene; V was cut back by 5 bases and J by 3 bases. This CDR3 is 13 amino acids long. Germline lookup yields CDR1 MDHEN and CDR2 SYDVKM. In DNA, the CDR3 is TGTGCCAGCAGTGCAGGGGGTCACACTGAAGCTTTCTTT. Translation gives CASSAGGHTEAFF.

In its sample, this clone was seen once. This chain connects TRBV28 to TRBJ2-7; D remains ambiguous. CDR3 length equals 12 residues. V lost 4 bases, J lost 5 bases, and 9 bases lay in between. Germline loops: CDR1 MDHEN, CDR2 SYDVKM. The DNA of the CDR3 is TGTGCCAGCAGTTCACTCCAAAACGAGCAGTACTTC. Amino acid sequence: CASSSLQNEQYF. Together with reference TRBV28 and TRBJ2-7, the CDR3 gives the full variable domain: DVKVTQSSRYLVKRTGEKVFLECVQDMDHENMFWYRQDPGLGLRLIYFSYDVKMKEKGDIPEGYSVSREKKERFSLILESASTNQTSMYLCASSSLQNEQYFGPGTRLTVT.

The chain links TRBV18 to TRBJ2-7; D is ambiguous. The V gene's germline CDR1 is KGHSH and CDR2 LQKENI. V lost 5 bases, J lost 4 bases, and 9 bases lay in between. This CDR3 has 12 residues. In DNA, the CDR3 is TGTGCCAGCTCATCCGAGGCATACGAGCAGTACTTC. It specifies CASSSEAYEQYF. Full variable domain (outside the CDR3, taken from reference TRBV18 and TRBJ2-7): NAGVMQNPRHLVRRRGQEARLRCSPMKGHSHVYWYRQLPEEGLKFMVYLQKENIIDESGMPKERFSAEFPKEGPSILRIQQVVRGDSAAYFCASSSEAYEQYFGPGTRLTVT.

The V gene is TRBV6-5, the J gene TRBJ1-3; D call uncertain. This CDR3 has 15 amino acids. Trimming removed 5 bases at V and 1 base at J, with 12 bases between. Germline loops: CDR1 MNHEY, CDR2 SVGAGI. In DNA form, the CDR3 reads TGTGCCAGCAGTCGGGATACCCCATCTGGAAACACCATATATTTT. Protein product: CASSRDTPSGNTIYF.

Concerning this clone: Germline is not matched at one junction end, which may reflect a read error. This sequence joins TRBV20-1 and TRBJ2-7, with 8 bases lining up with TRBD1. CDR3 length equals 11 residues. Germline V gene lookup returns CDR1 DFQATT and CDR2 SNEGSKA (reference sequence). In nucleotides, the CDR3 is TGCAGTGCTAGTTTCCCGGACAGGGCGATATTC. As protein: CSASFPDRAIF.

This sequence joins TRBV2 and TRBJ2-1; possible D gene TRBD2, 6 bases. The CDR3 loop spans 11 amino acids. V lost 7 bases and J 9 bases, leaving 10 bases between the germline ends. CDR1 and CDR2 (germline): SNHLY, FYNNEI. CDR3: CASKQEGEQFF. The CDR3 DNA reads as TGTGCCAGCAAACAGGAGGGTGAGCAGTTCTTC.

V is TRBV7-6 and J is TRBJ2-5; D may be TRBD2 (7 bases). Per the germline V gene, CDR1 is SGHVS and CDR2 is FNYEAQ. Trimming shortened V by 4 bases and J by 4 bases, and 22 bases separated the two germline ends. The CDR3 covers 17 residues. The CDR3 nucleotides are TGTGCCAGCAGCTCCGCCCTGGGGGGGGCAAGAAGAGAGACCCAGTACTTC. This sequence encodes CASSSALGGARRETQYF.

V is TRBV2 and J is TRBJ2-2; 7 bases agree with TRBD2. V lost 5 bases, J lost 5 bases, and 5 bases stayed unmatched. CDR3 length equals 14 residues. CDR1 SNHLY and CDR2 FYNNEI come from the germline V gene. This chain's CDR3 is CASSQTSRTGELFF. For the CDR3, the DNA is TGTGCCAGCAGTCAGACTAGCAGGACCGGGGAGCTGTTTTTT.

V and J are TRBV6-5 and TRBJ2-2; 9 bases agree with TRBD1. This CDR3 has 13 amino acids. The J segment lost 2 bases and the V segment lost 10 bases, leaving 2 bases of the junction unmatched. Germline V gives CDR1 MNHEY, CDR2 SVGAGI. CDR3 nucleotides: TGTGCCACCACAGGGGGCAACACCGGGGAGCTGTTTTTT. Its protein product is CATTGGNTGELFF.

CDR3 sequence (DNA): TGTGCCAGCAGCTTGAACAGGGCCGAGCAGTACTTC. Translation: CASSLNRAEQYF. J is TRBJ2-5 and V is TRBV5-6; maybe TRBD1 (6 bases). The better agreement between TRBJ2-7 and the DNA end casts doubt on the J call. Per the germline V gene, CDR1 is SGHDT and CDR2 is YYEEEE. The CDR3 runs to 12 residues.

This clone was seen only a few times. The chain links TRBV7-2 to TRBJ2-7; tentative D call: TRBD1 (5 bases). The CDR3 has 13 residues. CDR1 is SGHTA, CDR2 FQGNSA, per germline. V was clipped by 5 bases and J by 6 bases, with 14 bases between them. The CDR3 region is CASSEDITLEQYF. CDR3 nucleotide sequence: TGTGCCAGCAGCGAGGACATCACCCTCGAGCAGTACTTC. The complete variable domain, with remaining parts taken from reference TRBV7-2 and TRBJ2-7, reads GAGVSQSPSNKVTEKGKDVELRCDPISGHTALYWYRQSLGQGLEFLIYFQGNSAPDKSGLPSDRFSAERTGGSVSTLTIQRTQQEDSAVYLCASSEDITLEQYFGPGTRLTVT.

The chain recombines TRBV7-2 with TRBJ2-7; 12 positions agree with TRBD2. The CDR3 runs to 16 residues. The V gene's germline CDR1 is SGHTA and CDR2 FQGNSA. V trimming: 5 bases; J trimming: 7 bases; junction bases outside the gene matches: 12. Written as DNA, the CDR3 is TGTGCCAGCAGCCAACTAAGCCTAGCGGGGGGGCAGGAGCAGTACTTC. Translating gives CASSQLSLAGGQEQYF. The full variable domain, its missing parts supplied by reference TRBV7-2 and TRBJ2-7, is GAGVSQSPSNKVTEKGKDVELRCDPISGHTALYWYRQSLGQGLEFLIYFQGNSAPDKSGLPSDRFSAERTGGSVSTLTIQRTQQEDSAVYLCASSQLSLAGGQEQYFGPGTRLTVT.

The chain combines TRBV28 with TRBJ1-5, with D possibly TRBD1 on 5 matching bases. V was shortened by 3 bases and J by 7 bases, with 10 bases between the two germline ends. This CDR3 has 13 amino acids. Germline CDR1 MDHEN, CDR2 SYDVKM. The CDR3 reads CASSFAGNQPQHF. As DNA, the CDR3 is TGTGCCAGCAGTTTTGCAGGGAACCAGCCCCAGCATTTT.

The chain couples TRBV10-3 to TRBJ1-1; 10 bases line up with TRBD1. Germline V gene lookup returns CDR1 ENHRY and CDR2 SYGVKD. The junction had 7 bases not matched to a gene; V was cut back by 3 bases and J by 0 bases. The CDR3 length is 17 residues. The CDR3 spells CAISDHPTGGLNTEAFF. The CDR3 nucleotides are TGTGCCATCAGTGATCATCCGACAGGGGGCCTGAACACTGAAGCTTTCTTT.

The table lists this clone with a count of one. The rearrangement uses TRBV28 and TRBJ1-2; D not certain. This CDR3 is 12 amino acids long. Germline CDR1 is MDHEN and CDR2 is SYDVKM. V was shortened by 1 base and J by 8 bases, with 8 bases between the two germline ends. CDR3 DNA sequence: TGTGCCAGCAGTTTATCCCCTAGGGGCTACACCTTC. Its translation is CASSLSPRGYTF.